The rows below give T cell receptor beta chains drawn from one sample of a study of blood T cell repertoires in COVID-19. TCRdb's copy holds only in-frame clones and misses some; the assay was immunoSEQ multiplex PCR. The data hold around 440,000 clones, with approximately 88% observed a single time. Sequencing was performed on peripheral blood. The receptors originated from a woman between 45 and 60 years old with COVID-19, enrolled during active disease. CDR3s include the opening cysteine and the closing phenylalanine or tryptophan. Each record gives: V gene, J gene, clone size, CDR3 protein. Where a row states a size, it is once, few, many or the class of an expanded clone; other rows omit it.

V gene: TRBV30; J gene: TRBJ1-5; clone size: few; CDR3 protein: CAWTAGPQVRNQPQHF
V gene: TRBV6-5; J gene: TRBJ1-6; clone size: NA; CDR3 protein: CASTHGRPNSPLHF
V gene: TRBV9; J gene: TRBJ2-3; clone size: NA; CDR3 protein: CASSVFTGLSMTDTQYF
V gene: TRBV7-9; J gene: TRBJ2-1; clone size: NA; CDR3 protein: CASSLAKGTSRYNEQFF
V gene: TRBV6-5; J gene: TRBJ2-1; clone size: NA; CDR3 protein: CASSRGSPQEQFF
V gene: TRBV5-5; J gene: TRBJ1-1; clone size: NA; CDR3 protein: CASSSGGLSEAFF
V gene: TRBV11-3; J gene: TRBJ2-7; clone size: NA; CDR3 protein: CASSLDTSGNTEQYF
V gene: TRBV7-7; J gene: TRBJ2-2; clone size: NA; CDR3 protein: CASSLGTGEHGELFF
V gene: TRBV19; J gene: TRBJ1-2; clone size: NA; CDR3 protein: CASSTTGGAGGYTF
V gene: TRBV5-1; J gene: TRBJ1-1; clone size: NA; CDR3 protein: CASSTKIAGRAFF
V gene: TRBV10-3; J gene: TRBJ1-6; clone size: NA; CDR3 protein: CAISESPDGENSPLHF
V gene: TRBV7-9; J gene: TRBJ1-2; clone size: NA; CDR3 protein: CASSWGTVSYGYTF
V gene: TRBV10-3; J gene: TRBJ2-3; clone size: NA; CDR3 protein: CAISGQGEAQLQYF
V gene: TRBV7-3; J gene: TRBJ2-2; clone size: once; CDR3 protein: CASSLDLGGNTGELFF
V gene: TRBV27; J gene: TRBJ2-7; clone size: NA; CDR3 protein: CASSVAGGPYEQYF
V gene: TRBV7-2; J gene: TRBJ2-1; clone size: NA; CDR3 protein: CASSLGLSSYNEQFF
V gene: TRBV2; J gene: TRBJ1-6; clone size: NA; CDR3 protein: CASSDRGWRSPLHF
V gene: TRBV28; J gene: TRBJ1-1; clone size: NA; CDR3 protein: CASRPPGHYTEAFF
V gene: TRBV3-1/TRBV3-2; J gene: TRBJ1-6; clone size: once; CDR3 protein: CASSYSYNSPLHF
V gene: TRBV6-1; J gene: TRBJ1-3; clone size: NA; CDR3 protein: CASSDGSGWNTIYF
V gene: TRBV5-3; J gene: TRBJ1-1; clone size: NA; CDR3 protein: CARSPGDVHTEAFF
V gene: TRBV6-5; J gene: TRBJ1-6; clone size: NA; CDR3 protein: CASSYRDSLSSPLHF
V gene: TRBV27; J gene: TRBJ2-3; clone size: NA; CDR3 protein: CASSEALLGDTQYF
V gene: TRBV2; J gene: TRBJ1-2; clone size: NA; CDR3 protein: CGDSYYGYTF
V gene: TRBV3-1/TRBV3-2; J gene: TRBJ1-2; clone size: NA; CDR3 protein: CASSQDMSQGNGYTF
V gene: TRBV20-1; J gene: TRBJ2-7; clone size: NA; CDR3 protein: CSAREEVAQYF
V gene: TRBV5-4; J gene: TRBJ2-7; clone size: NA; CDR3 protein: CASSFGTSDSYEQYF
V gene: TRBV2; J gene: TRBJ1-2; clone size: NA; CDR3 protein: CASSGQGIGGYTF
V gene: TRBV6-5; J gene: TRBJ1-2; clone size: NA; CDR3 protein: CASSSRGGHYGYTF
V gene: TRBV29-1; J gene: TRBJ2-5; clone size: NA; CDR3 protein: CSVDRGGETQYF
V gene: TRBV3-1/TRBV3-2; J gene: TRBJ2-5; clone size: NA; CDR3 protein: CASSQDLGQGNF
V gene: TRBV29-1; J gene: TRBJ1-1; clone size: NA; CDR3 protein: CSANGGAVLNTEAFF